This TCR beta chain was observed in a study of blood T cell repertoires in COVID-19. Study overall: The origin of the acute and convalescent COVID-19 samples was the United States, Italy and Spain. Sources were T cells, B-cell-depleted T cells, or PBMCs; the material itself was cDNA or gDNA.

This CDR3 has 13 amino acids. Losses at the gene ends were 6 bases for V and 4 bases for J; bases not matched to a gene: 5. The V gene's germline CDR1 is SNHLY and CDR2 FYNNEI. Under the authors' procedure: The authors estimated nucleated cell counts from reference gene primer amplification. Repertoires were generated with immunoSEQ multiplex PCR, while TCRdb's copy carries only in-frame clones and drops some. V and J calls and clone size are as listed in that table; D and trimming were resolved from the DNA. The sample holds 55,000 to 70,000 clones, approximately 86% seen once. This chain uses TRBV2 with TRBJ2-5, with TRBD1 matching over 7 bases. The specimen was peripheral blood. This clonotype originated in a woman in her seventies with active COVID-19. The CDR3 nucleotides are TGTGCCAGCAGCCCGACAGGGCTAGAGACCCAGTACTTC. This codes for CASSPTGLETQYF. Drawing the rest from reference TRBV2 and TRBJ2-5, the complete variable domain is EPEVTQTPSHQVTQMGQEVILRCVPISNHLYFYWYRQILGQKVEFLVSFYNNEISEKSEIFDDQFSVERPDGSNFTLKIRSTKLEDSAMYFCASSPTGLETQYFGPGTRLLVL.